This entry features one T cell receptor (beta chain) sequence. Data came from immunoSEQ multiplex PCR; TCRdb stores just in-frame clones and leaves some out. This sample has tens of thousands of clones; 75% to 95% occur once, and the top ten carry approximately 0.9%. The sample comes from a study of T cell changes during pregnancy in multiple sclerosis. Germline lookup yields CDR1 LGHNA and CDR2 YNFKEQ. With V trimmed by 1 base and J by 3 bases, 6 bases remained unmatched. The CDR3 covers 15 residues. The clonotype was recovered from a female donor with multiple sclerosis, enrolled in a pregnancy study. The chain employs TRBV4-2 and TRBJ2-7; 7 nucleotides align to TRBD2. The starting material was peripheral blood, obtained before pregnancy. The CDR3 nucleotides read TGTGCCAGCAGCCAAGGATCTGGCGGGAGCTACGAGCAGTACTTC. As protein: CASSQGSGGSYEQYF.